This is a list of T cell receptor beta chains from one sample in a study of CD8 T cells in Susac syndrome. MiXCR, applied by TCRdb to the immunoSEQ multiplex PCR reads, yields one record per CDR3 protein. This table holds roughly 140,000 distinct CDR3 sequences, about 95% found once. Sequencing used CD8+ T cells from PBMCs. The receptors come from a human donor with multiple sclerosis. The CDR3 runs from the conserved cysteine through the conserved F or W. A D gene is named only where the DNA matches it firmly. A clone size is listed for some rows: how often the clone was seen (once, few, many), or a class if it is expanded.

cdr3_aa: CASSFGTRRLQTQYF
cdr3_nt: TGTGCCAGCAGCTTTGGGACTAGAAGGTTACAGACCCAGTACTTC
d_call: TRBD2
j_call: TRBJ2-5
v_call: TRBV13
clone_size: .

cdr3_aa: CAWRVWETVRTGELFF
cdr3_nt: TGTGCCTGGAGGGTTTGGGAGACCGTGAGGACCGGGGAGCTGTTTTTT
d_call: .
j_call: TRBJ2-2
v_call: TRBV30
clone_size: .

cdr3_aa: CASSQGRLEAFF
cdr3_nt: TGTGCCAGCAGCCAAGGAAGGCTTGAAGCTTTCTTT
d_call: .
j_call: TRBJ1-1
v_call: TRBV3-1
clone_size: .

cdr3_aa: CSVTGTGGPYEQYF
cdr3_nt: TGCAGCGTGACCGGGACAGGGGGCCCCTACGAGCAGTACTTC
d_call: TRBD1
j_call: TRBJ2-7
v_call: TRBV29-1
clone_size: .

cdr3_aa: CASSPGSDENEQFF
cdr3_nt: TGTGCCAGCAGCCCCGGTAGCGACGAGAATGAGCAGTTCTTC
d_call: .
j_call: TRBJ2-1
v_call: TRBV9
clone_size: once

cdr3_aa: CASSRRGLKGEQYF
cdr3_nt: TGTGCCAGCAGCCGGAGGGGGCTAAAGGGCGAGCAGTACTTC
d_call: .
j_call: TRBJ2-7
v_call: TRBV3-1
clone_size: .

cdr3_aa: CATSRELRSTEAFF
cdr3_nt: TGTGCCACCAGCAGAGAATTACGATCCACTGAAGCTTTCTTT
d_call: .
j_call: TRBJ1-1
v_call: TRBV15
clone_size: .

cdr3_aa: CSARGRLREDPYNEQFF
cdr3_nt: TGCAGTGCTAGAGGAAGACTCAGGGAGGATCCCTACAATGAGCAGTTCTTC
d_call: .
j_call: TRBJ2-1
v_call: TRBV20-1
clone_size: once

cdr3_aa: CASSQGLGGSYNEQFF
cdr3_nt: TGTGCCAGCAGCCAGGGTTTGGGGGGCTCTTACAATGAGCAGTTCTTC
d_call: .
j_call: TRBJ2-1
v_call: TRBV3-1
clone_size: .

cdr3_aa: CASSSTGHLATDTQYF
cdr3_nt: TGTGCCAGTAGTTCGACGGGCCACCTCGCGACAGATACGCAGTATTTT
d_call: .
j_call: TRBJ2-3
v_call: TRBV19
clone_size: once

cdr3_aa: CASNIGGTYNEQFF
cdr3_nt: TGTGCCAGCAACATTGGGGGCACCTACAATGAGCAGTTCTTC
d_call: .
j_call: TRBJ2-1
v_call: TRBV13
clone_size: .

cdr3_aa: CASSWGQGPYNEQFF
cdr3_nt: TGTGCCAGCAGCTGGGGACAGGGGCCATACAATGAGCAGTTCTTC
d_call: TRBD1
j_call: TRBJ2-1
v_call: TRBV5-6
clone_size: .

cdr3_aa: CASSLGHSRSGANVLTF
cdr3_nt: TGTGCCAGCAGCTTAGGTCACAGTCGCTCTGGGGCCAACGTCCTGACTTTC
d_call: .
j_call: TRBJ2-6
v_call: TRBV7-9
clone_size: .

cdr3_aa: CASSVGGQGAKYF
cdr3_nt: TGTGCCAGCAGCGTAGGCGGGCAGGGGGCAAAGTATTTT
d_call: TRBD1
j_call: TRBJ2-3
v_call: TRBV9
clone_size: .

cdr3_aa: CASSELRSQETQYF
cdr3_nt: TGTGCCAGCAGTGAGCTCAGGTCCCAAGAGACCCAGTACTTC
d_call: .
j_call: TRBJ2-5
v_call: TRBV25-1
clone_size: .

cdr3_aa: CSAPRSGGPRNEQFF
cdr3_nt: TGCAGTGCACCCCGTAGCGGGGGGCCCCGGAATGAGCAGTTCTTC
d_call: TRBD2
j_call: TRBJ2-1
v_call: TRBV20-1
clone_size: .

cdr3_aa: CASSSGWGAFF
cdr3_nt: TGTGCCAGCAGCTCCGGTTGGGGAGCTTTCTTT
d_call: .
j_call: TRBJ1-1
v_call: TRBV5-6
clone_size: .

cdr3_aa: CASSLLTGANTGELFF
cdr3_nt: TGTGCCAGCAGTTTACTGACAGGCGCGAACACCGGGGAGCTGTTTTTT
d_call: .
j_call: TRBJ2-2
v_call: TRBV27
clone_size: .

cdr3_aa: CASSARTYGYTF
cdr3_nt: TGTGCCAGCAGCGCCCGGACGTATGGCTACACCTTC
d_call: .
j_call: TRBJ1-2
v_call: TRBV13
clone_size: .

cdr3_aa: CSAPINRYEQYF
cdr3_nt: TGCAGTGCTCCGATTAACAGATACGAGCAGTACTTC
d_call: .
j_call: TRBJ2-7
v_call: TRBV20-1
clone_size: once

cdr3_aa: CASSLTNFPHEQYF
cdr3_nt: TGTGCCAGCAGTTTAACTAATTTCCCCCACGAGCAGTACTTC
d_call: .
j_call: TRBJ2-7
v_call: TRBV27
clone_size: .

cdr3_aa: CAWTGGNTEAFF
cdr3_nt: TGTGCCTGGACAGGGGGAAACACTGAAGCTTTCTTT
d_call: TRBD1
j_call: TRBJ1-1
v_call: TRBV30
clone_size: .

cdr3_aa: CASSLSPENEQFF
cdr3_nt: TGTGCCAGCAGCTTATCTCCAGAAAATGAGCAGTTCTTC
d_call: .
j_call: TRBJ2-1
v_call: TRBV11-2
clone_size: .

cdr3_aa: CASSRTGYWVTEAFF
cdr3_nt: TGTGCCAGCAGCCGGACAGGGTATTGGGTCACTGAAGCTTTCTTT
d_call: TRBD1
j_call: TRBJ1-1
v_call: TRBV27
clone_size: .

cdr3_aa: CASSREEPGLAIGETQYF
cdr3_nt: TGTGCCAGCAGCCGAGAAGAACCGGGACTAGCGATAGGAGAGACCCAGTACTTC
d_call: TRBD2
j_call: TRBJ2-5
v_call: TRBV14
clone_size: .

cdr3_aa: CASRDREGLVWSNNEQFF
cdr3_nt: TGTGCCAGCCGGGACAGGGAAGGTCTAGTATGGAGTAACAATGAGCAGTTCTTC
d_call: TRBD1
j_call: TRBJ2-1
v_call: TRBV2
clone_size: .

cdr3_aa: CASSPWTSGGAETQYF
cdr3_nt: TGTGCCAGCAGCCCGTGGACTAGCGGGGGAGCGGAGACCCAGTACTTC
d_call: TRBD2
j_call: TRBJ2-5
v_call: TRBV7-9
clone_size: .

cdr3_aa: CASSTTGDEQFF
cdr3_nt: TGTGCCAGCTCAACAACTGGGGATGAGCAGTTCTTC
d_call: .
j_call: TRBJ2-1
v_call: TRBV18
clone_size: .

cdr3_aa: CAWSVGDSYEQYF
cdr3_nt: TGTGCCTGGAGTGTCGGCGACTCCTACGAGCAGTACTTC
d_call: .
j_call: TRBJ2-7
v_call: TRBV30
clone_size: .

cdr3_aa: CSARDLNTGYGYTF
cdr3_nt: TGCAGTGCTAGAGATCTGAACACGGGCTATGGCTACACCTTC
d_call: .
j_call: TRBJ1-2
v_call: TRBV20-1
clone_size: .

cdr3_aa: CATSSVDSYNSPLHF
cdr3_nt: TGTGCCACCAGCAGCGTTGACAGTTATAATTCACCCCTCCACTTT
d_call: .
j_call: TRBJ1-6
v_call: TRBV15
clone_size: .

cdr3_aa: CASSFRQDRGDEQFF
cdr3_nt: TGCGCCAGCAGCTTTCGACAGGACCGTGGGGATGAGCAGTTCTTC
d_call: .
j_call: TRBJ2-1
v_call: TRBV5-1
clone_size: .

cdr3_aa: CASSVQGAPYTGELFF
cdr3_nt: TGTGCCAGCAGCGTACAGGGGGCCCCTTACACCGGGGAGCTGTTTTTT
d_call: TRBD1
j_call: TRBJ2-2
v_call: TRBV7-3
clone_size: .

cdr3_aa: CSVAGVGETQYF
cdr3_nt: TGCAGCGTTGCTGGGGTCGGGGAGACCCAGTACTTC
d_call: .
j_call: TRBJ2-5
v_call: TRBV29-1
clone_size: .

cdr3_aa: CASSQKAFRAPLEQYF
cdr3_nt: TGTGCCAGCAGCCAAAAGGCTTTTCGTGCCCCTCTCGAGCAGTACTTC
d_call: .
j_call: TRBJ2-7
v_call: TRBV3-1
clone_size: once

cdr3_aa: CASSLGSFRENSPLHF
cdr3_nt: TGTGCCAGCAGTTTAGGGTCGTTCAGGGAGAATTCACCCCTCCACTTT
d_call: .
j_call: TRBJ1-6
v_call: TRBV3-1
clone_size: .

cdr3_aa: CSVESGGSAEAFF
cdr3_nt: TGCAGCGTTGAATCCGGGGGTTCGGCTGAAGCTTTCTTT
d_call: .
j_call: TRBJ1-1
v_call: TRBV29-1
clone_size: .

cdr3_aa: CASSEASYNEQFF
cdr3_nt: TGTGCCAGCAGTGAAGCTAGTTACAATGAGCAGTTCTTC
d_call: .
j_call: TRBJ2-1
v_call: TRBV25-1
clone_size: .

cdr3_aa: CASSYFGGKQFF
cdr3_nt: TGTGCCAGCAGTTACTTCGGTGGTAAGCAGTTCTTC
d_call: .
j_call: TRBJ2-1
v_call: TRBV6-2/TRBV6-3
clone_size: .

cdr3_aa: CASSVASLGQPQHF
cdr3_nt: TGTGCCAGCAGCGTAGCAAGTTTAGGCCAGCCCCAGCATTTT
d_call: .
j_call: TRBJ1-5
v_call: TRBV9
clone_size: .

cdr3_aa: CASSLRGPAIVPQHF
cdr3_nt: TGTGCCAGCAGTTTAAGAGGACCTGCAATCGTGCCCCAGCATTTT
d_call: .
j_call: TRBJ1-5
v_call: TRBV27
clone_size: once

cdr3_aa: CASSVATAASYNEQFF
cdr3_nt: TGTGCCAGCAGCGTAGCTACGGCGGCCTCCTACAATGAGCAGTTCTTC
d_call: .
j_call: TRBJ2-1
v_call: TRBV9
clone_size: .

cdr3_aa: CASSEAGFGNEQFF
cdr3_nt: TGTGCCAGCAGCGAGGCAGGCTTCGGCAATGAGCAGTTCTTC
d_call: .
j_call: TRBJ2-1
v_call: TRBV13
clone_size: .